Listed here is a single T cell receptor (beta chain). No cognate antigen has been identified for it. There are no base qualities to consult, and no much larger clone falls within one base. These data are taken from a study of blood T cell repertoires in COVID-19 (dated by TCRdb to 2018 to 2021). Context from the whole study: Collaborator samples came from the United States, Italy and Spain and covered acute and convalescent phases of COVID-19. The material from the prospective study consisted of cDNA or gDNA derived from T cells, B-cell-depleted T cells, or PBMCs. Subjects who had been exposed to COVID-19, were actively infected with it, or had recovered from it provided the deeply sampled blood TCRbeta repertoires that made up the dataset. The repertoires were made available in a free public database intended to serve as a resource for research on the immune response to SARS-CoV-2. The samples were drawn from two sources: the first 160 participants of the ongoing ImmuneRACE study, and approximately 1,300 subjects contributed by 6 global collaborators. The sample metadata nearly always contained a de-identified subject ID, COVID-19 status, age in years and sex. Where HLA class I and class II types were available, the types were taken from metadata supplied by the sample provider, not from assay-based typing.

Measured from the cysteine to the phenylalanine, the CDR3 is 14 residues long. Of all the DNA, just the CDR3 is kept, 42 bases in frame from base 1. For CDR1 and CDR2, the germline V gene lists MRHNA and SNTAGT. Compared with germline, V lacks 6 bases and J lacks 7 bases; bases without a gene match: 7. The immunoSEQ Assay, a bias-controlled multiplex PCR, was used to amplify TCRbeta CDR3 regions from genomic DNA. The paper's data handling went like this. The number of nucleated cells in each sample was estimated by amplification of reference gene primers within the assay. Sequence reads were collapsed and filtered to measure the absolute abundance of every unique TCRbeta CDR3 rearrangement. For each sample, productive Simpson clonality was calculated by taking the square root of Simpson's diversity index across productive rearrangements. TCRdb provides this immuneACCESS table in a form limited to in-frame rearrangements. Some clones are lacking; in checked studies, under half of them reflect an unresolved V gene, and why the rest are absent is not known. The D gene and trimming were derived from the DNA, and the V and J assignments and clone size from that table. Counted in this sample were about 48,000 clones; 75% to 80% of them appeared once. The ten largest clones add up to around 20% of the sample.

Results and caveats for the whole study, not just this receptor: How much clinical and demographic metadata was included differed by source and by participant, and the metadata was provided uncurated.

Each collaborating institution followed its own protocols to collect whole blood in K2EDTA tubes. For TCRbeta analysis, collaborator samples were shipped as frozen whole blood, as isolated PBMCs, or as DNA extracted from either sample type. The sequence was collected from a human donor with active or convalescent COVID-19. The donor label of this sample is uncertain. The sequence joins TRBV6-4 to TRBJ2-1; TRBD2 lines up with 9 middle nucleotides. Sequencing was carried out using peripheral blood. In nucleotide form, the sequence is TGTGCCAGCAGCATAGGCGGGAGGGGGAATGAGCAGTTCTTC. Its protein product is CASSIGGRGNEQFF.